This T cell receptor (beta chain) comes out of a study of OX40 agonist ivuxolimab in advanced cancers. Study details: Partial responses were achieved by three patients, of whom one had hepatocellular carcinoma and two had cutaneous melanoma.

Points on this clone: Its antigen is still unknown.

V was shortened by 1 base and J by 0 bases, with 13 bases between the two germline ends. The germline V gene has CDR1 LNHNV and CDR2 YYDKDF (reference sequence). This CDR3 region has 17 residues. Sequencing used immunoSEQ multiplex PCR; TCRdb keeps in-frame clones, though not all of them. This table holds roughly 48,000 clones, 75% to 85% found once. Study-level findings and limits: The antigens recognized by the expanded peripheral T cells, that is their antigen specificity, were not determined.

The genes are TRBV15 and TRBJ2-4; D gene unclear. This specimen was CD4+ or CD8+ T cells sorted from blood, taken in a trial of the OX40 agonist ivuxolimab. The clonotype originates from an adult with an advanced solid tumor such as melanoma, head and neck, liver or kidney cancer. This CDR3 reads CATSRAQPLIAKNIQYF. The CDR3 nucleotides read TGTGCCACCAGCAGAGCACAGCCACTGATAGCCAAAAACATTCAGTACTTC.